This T cell receptor beta chain was recorded in a study of blood T cell repertoires in COVID-19. Looking at the study overall: Acute-phase and convalescent COVID-19 samples originated in the United States, Italy and Spain. Sources were T cells, B-cell-depleted T cells, or PBMCs; the material itself was cDNA or gDNA.

How the authors handled the data: How many nucleated cells were present was estimated from reference gene primer amplification. The data were produced by immunoSEQ multiplex PCR, yet TCRdb's version contains in-frame clones alone and is incomplete. V, J and clone size reflect that table, while D and trimming were determined from the DNA. Among about 180,000 clones listed, roughly 90% were seen once. The V gene end was trimmed by 5 bases and the J gene end by 2 bases; junction bases not matched to a gene: 6. Looked up from germline, CDR1 is SGHTA and CDR2 is FQGNSA. The CDR3 sequence is 15 residues long.

What was sequenced was peripheral blood. The chain employs TRBV7-2 and TRBJ1-3; the match to TRBD1 covers 7 bases. This TCR derives from a woman between 50 and 59 years old with acute or convalescent COVID-19. CDR3 DNA: TGTGCCAGCAGCCAGACAGGGTTCCCTGGAAACACCATATATTTT. The encoded protein is CASSQTGFPGNTIYF.